This T cell receptor (beta chain) emerged from a study of shared clonotypes between healthy human individuals (dated by TCRdb to the early 2020s). With respect to the entire study: Three men and two women, aged 18 to 49 years, made up the cohort. Each donor's leukapheresis produced roughly between about 0.8 and 10 billion PBMCs. To increase sequencing depth and limit assay-specific biases, TCR repertoire library preparation and sequencing were carried out by different laboratories using diverse techniques. For each donor, CD4 naive and CD4 memory were each run on three plates, CD8 naive on two plates, and CD8 memory on one plate. Blood TCR repertoires of roughly 5 healthy adults were deeply sequenced to estimate repertoire size and the extent of clonotype sharing between individuals.

Donors were healthy HIV-negative adults with no recently reported acute infections or vaccinations. All donors were Caucasian adults living in Nashville, Tennessee, USA. Magnetic negative selection was used to enrich CD4+ T cells, after which naive cells were positively selected on CD45RA and the negative fraction became the memory subset. Blood was obtained by leukapheresis, after which PBMCs were separated by Ficoll-Histopaque density gradient centrifugation and cryopreserved in liquid nitrogen vapor phase. Purity and quantity of every magnetically sorted T cell population were checked by analytical flow cytometry. From each sorted fraction, genomic DNA was isolated and quantified by UV absorbance on a Nanodrop 2000c. The study at large found these results: Sampling was restricted to blood, and TCR repertoires in tissue are likely to differ from TCR repertoires in blood. When several donors were compared, the shared fraction of clonotypes was approximately 5% for naive CD4, roughly 3.3% for naive CD8, 2% to 2.5% for memory CD4, and 0.35% to 0.5% for memory CD8. The small number of donors limited the genetic and exposure-history diversity represented. Even with the large sequencing depth, rarefaction of the sorted-subset datasets indicated that sequencing was incomplete. Based on pairwise subsampling, the degree of clonotype sharing among donors was expected to be affected by sequencing depth. Estimated clonotype richness was generally larger for naive than for memory subsets. Higher generation probabilities were observed for clonotypes shared by all four sorted-subset donors than for non-shared clonotypes.

Using the deep immunoSEQ assay, TCR CDR3 regions were amplified from genomic DNA by multiplex PCR. Genomic DNA extracted from each cell subset was distributed evenly over all wells of several immunoSEQ 96-well plates, and each plate served as one replicate. For sorted subsets, approximately 210 ng genomic DNA, equal to about 30,000 T cell genomes, was loaded into each replicate PCR. Purified libraries were measured with a Qubit 3.0 fluorometer, size-checked on a Bioanalyzer 2100, and measured again with the KAPA Library Quantification kit. Each immunoSEQ 96-well plate was sequenced on its own single-read 150-cycle Illumina NextSeq 550 flow cell. The study's processing was this. Because the immunoSEQ output included only junctional sequences and no quality scores, the filtering could not be the same as the filtering used for full-length reads. Sequences were annotated with PyIR, a Python wrapper for IgBLAST v1.9, and V/J genes and CDR3 were assigned using IMGT germline references. Reads were removed for weak V/J assignments (E-value above 1e-6), missing CDR3, stop codons, out-of-frame junctions, or ambiguous translated residues. A V3J clonotype was defined by an identical inferred V gene, J gene, and CDR3 amino acid sequence. To compute the percentage overlap between repertoires, the number of shared unique clonotypes was divided by the size of the smaller repertoire. RTK rarefaction, the Chao1 estimator, and Recon v2.1 estimates of unobserved clonotypes were used to assess repertoire richness. Generation probabilities for all TCRbeta clonotypes obtained by the gDNA method from four donors were computed using OLGA. TCRdb obtained this table from immuneACCESS and retained in-frame rearrangements with V and J assigned. These tables miss some clones; where compared with another copy, unresolved V genes account for less than half of the shortfall, and the remainder is unexplained. The DNA gave D and trimming, while V, J and clone size come from that table. The sample table lists some 2,100,000 clones, around 95% of them with a count of one. The ten largest make up over 0.1% of the sample.

With regard to this clone: Its antigen remains unidentified. No base-level quality is on record; no much larger clone is a single base apart.

The sample taken for sequencing was naive CD4+ T cells sorted from blood. The meaning of the sample's cell subset or site label: CD45RA+ positively selected. The receptor comes from a man younger than 35 in good health.

The nucleotides read TGTGCCAGCAGTGGAGACACTGATTCACCCCTCCACTTT. The encoded protein is CASSGDTDSPLHF. The chain couples TRBV6-1 to TRBJ1-6; the D gene is unclear. The junction shows trimming of 4 bases on V and 8 bases on J, plus 9 bases between the germline ends. Spanning cysteine to phenylalanine, the CDR3 consists of 13 amino acids. CDR3 DNA is the only sequence kept; it has 39 bases, read in frame from the first base. CDR1 and CDR2 are read off the germline V gene as MNHNS and SASEGT.